This record concerns one T cell receptor beta chain sequence. Germline CDR1 and CDR2: SGHAT and FQNNGV. This CDR3 is built from 14 residues. The junction had 4 bases not matched to a gene; V was cut back by 5 bases and J by 2 bases. This entry comes from a study of blood T cell repertoires in COVID-19. Authors' analysis steps: Cell counts per sample came from amplifying reference gene primers. Here immunoSEQ multiplex PCR was the method, and the copy in TCRdb shows in-frame clones only, minus some. The V and J calls and the clone size are those of that table, but D and trimming were determined from the DNA. The sample contains approximately 61,000 clones, about 85% of which appear only once.

V and J are TRBV11-2 and TRBJ2-3; TRBD2 matches at 7 bases. This receptor was obtained from a man aged 65 to 85 with acute or convalescent COVID-19. The specimen sequenced was peripheral blood. The chain's CDR3 is CASSVRDYTDTQYF. In DNA form, the CDR3 reads TGTGCCAGCAGCGTACGGGACTACACAGATACGCAGTATTTT. The full variable domain, rest sourced from reference TRBV11-2 and TRBJ2-3, is EAGVAQSPRYKIIEKRQSVAFWCNPISGHATLYWYQQILGQGPKLLIQFQNNGVVDDSQLPKDRFSAERLKGVDSTLKIQPAKLEDSAVYLCASSVRDYTDTQYFGPGTRLTVL.